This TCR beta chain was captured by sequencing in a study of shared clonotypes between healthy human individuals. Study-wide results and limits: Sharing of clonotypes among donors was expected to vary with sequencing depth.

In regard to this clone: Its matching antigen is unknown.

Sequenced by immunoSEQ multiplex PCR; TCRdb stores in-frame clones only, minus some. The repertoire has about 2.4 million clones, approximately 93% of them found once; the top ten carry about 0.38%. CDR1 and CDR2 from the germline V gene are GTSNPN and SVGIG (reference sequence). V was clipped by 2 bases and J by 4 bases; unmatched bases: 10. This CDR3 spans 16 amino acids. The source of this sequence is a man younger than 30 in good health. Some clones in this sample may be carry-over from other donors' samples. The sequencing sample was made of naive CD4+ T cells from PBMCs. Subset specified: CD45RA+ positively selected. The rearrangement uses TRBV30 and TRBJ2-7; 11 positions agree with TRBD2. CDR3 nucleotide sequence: TGTGCCTGGAGTCTTGGGACTAGCGGAACTTTTTACGAGCAGTACTTC. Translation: CAWSLGTSGTFYEQYF.